These T cell receptor beta chains were read from a single sample in a study of T-cell reconstitution after alpha-beta-depleted transplantation in children. TCRdb reanalysed the PCR reads using MiXCR and keeps one entry per CDR3 protein. The sample includes approximately 510,000 distinct CDR3 sequences, approximately 20% of them seen just once. This sample comprised PBMCs from the stem cell graft donor, obtained from the stem cell graft. The receptor source for this set is a human donor who donated a stem cell graft to a child with acute lymphoblastic leukemia. The CDR3 runs from the conserved cysteine through the conserved F or W. D genes are given only for firm matches. Size is stated for part of the rows, as once, few or many counts, or as a class when the clone is expanded.

D gene: .; V gene: TRBV5-1; clone size: .; J gene: TRBJ1-3; CDR3 DNA: TGCGCCAGCAGCTCGGACCCACTGGGAGATGGAAACACCATATATTTT; CDR3 protein: CASSSDPLGDGNTIYF
D gene: .; V gene: TRBV7-2; clone size: few; J gene: TRBJ2-7; CDR3 DNA: TGTGCCAGCAGCGTACAGGACTGGATCTACGAGCAGTACTTC; CDR3 protein: CASSVQDWIYEQYF
D gene: .; V gene: TRBV2; clone size: few; J gene: TRBJ2-6; CDR3 DNA: TGTGCCAGCAGTGAAGGGGGTGCTGGGGCCAACGTCCTGACTTTC; CDR3 protein: CASSEGGAGANVLTF
D gene: TRBD1; V gene: TRBV25-1; clone size: few; J gene: TRBJ2-7; CDR3 DNA: TGTGCCAGCCTGGACAGGATCTCCTACGAGCAGTACTTC; CDR3 protein: CASLDRISYEQYF
D gene: .; V gene: TRBV7-9; clone size: few; J gene: TRBJ2-3; CDR3 DNA: TGTGCCAGCAGCCTCGCAGGGTCCTGGTCAGATACGCAGTATTTT; CDR3 protein: CASSLAGSWSDTQYF
D gene: .; V gene: TRBV12-3/TRBV12-4; clone size: .; J gene: TRBJ2-4; CDR3 DNA: TGTGCCAGCAGTAGGGGGATTGGGTCCAAAAACATTCAGTACTTC; CDR3 protein: CASSRGIGSKNIQYF
D gene: .; V gene: TRBV5-1; clone size: few; J gene: TRBJ2-6; CDR3 DNA: TGCGCCAGCAGCCTAGAGGGGGGCACTGTTTTCTCTGGGGCCAACGTCCTGACTTTC; CDR3 protein: CASSLEGGTVFSGANVLTF
D gene: TRBD1; V gene: TRBV5-1; clone size: many; J gene: TRBJ1-5; CDR3 DNA: TGCGCCAGCAGCTTGGAGGGACAGGATAATCAGCCCCAGCATTTT; CDR3 protein: CASSLEGQDNQPQHF
D gene: .; V gene: TRBV7-9; clone size: .; J gene: TRBJ1-1; CDR3 DNA: TGTGCCAGCAGCTTACCCTCTGAAACGAACACTGAAGCTTTCTTT; CDR3 protein: CASSLPSETNTEAFF
D gene: .; V gene: TRBV12-3/TRBV12-4; clone size: few; J gene: TRBJ1-5; CDR3 DNA: TGTGCCAGCAGTTATTCCGGGGGCGGCGGTCAGCCCCAGCATTTT; CDR3 protein: CASSYSGGGGQPQHF
D gene: .; V gene: TRBV27; clone size: few; J gene: TRBJ2-1; CDR3 DNA: TGTGCCAGCAGTTTAAATTCCCTGGATCTCTTGTACAATGAGCAGTTCTTC; CDR3 protein: CASSLNSLDLLYNEQFF
D gene: .; V gene: TRBV21-1; clone size: .; J gene: TRBJ2-1; CDR3 DNA: TGTGCCGCCGGGACTAGCGGGAGCAATGAGCAGTTCTTC; CDR3 protein: CAAGTSGSNEQFF
D gene: .; V gene: TRBV6-5; clone size: few; J gene: TRBJ2-7; CDR3 DNA: TGTGCCAGCAGTTACTCGAATGGATGGAACTACGAGCAGTACTTC; CDR3 protein: CASSYSNGWNYEQYF
D gene: .; V gene: TRBV7-9; clone size: few; J gene: TRBJ2-2; CDR3 DNA: TGTGCCAGCAGCTCCAGAGGAGGGGAGCTGTTTTTT; CDR3 protein: CASSSRGGELFF
D gene: .; V gene: TRBV5-1; clone size: once; J gene: TRBJ1-5; CDR3 DNA: TGCGCCAGCAGCTTGGGGTCAGGGATCAATCAGCCCCAGCATTTT; CDR3 protein: CASSLGSGINQPQHF
D gene: .; V gene: TRBV29-1; clone size: many; J gene: TRBJ2-3; CDR3 DNA: TGCAGCGTTGAATTACTGATCCCAGATACGCAGTATTTT; CDR3 protein: CSVELLIPDTQYF
D gene: .; V gene: TRBV5-1; clone size: .; J gene: TRBJ2-7; CDR3 DNA: TGCGCCAGCAGCATTCACGGGACATCCTACGAGCAGTACTTC; CDR3 protein: CASSIHGTSYEQYF
D gene: .; V gene: TRBV5-1; clone size: few; J gene: TRBJ2-7; CDR3 DNA: TGCGCCAGCAGGTATGACATTAGAGAGCAGTACTTC; CDR3 protein: CASRYDIREQYF
D gene: TRBD2; V gene: TRBV7-2; clone size: .; J gene: TRBJ2-1; CDR3 DNA: TGTGCCACCAGGTCCCCGGTGGCGGGAGCCTACAATGAGCAGTTCTTC; CDR3 protein: CATRSPVAGAYNEQFF
D gene: .; V gene: TRBV20-1; clone size: few; J gene: TRBJ2-2; CDR3 DNA: TGCAGTGCTAACGGGAGAAACACCGGGGAGCTGTTTTTT; CDR3 protein: CSANGRNTGELFF
D gene: .; V gene: TRBV5-1; clone size: .; J gene: TRBJ2-1; CDR3 DNA: TGCGCCAGCAGCTTGCTCGGACTCGACAATGAGCAGTTCTTC; CDR3 protein: CASSLLGLDNEQFF
D gene: .; V gene: TRBV27; clone size: .; J gene: TRBJ2-7; CDR3 DNA: TGTGCCAGCAGTTATCCGACAGAACTAGGCTACGAGCAGTACTTC; CDR3 protein: CASSYPTELGYEQYF
D gene: TRBD1; V gene: TRBV12-3/TRBV12-4; clone size: .; J gene: TRBJ1-1; CDR3 DNA: TGTGCCAGCAGTTCAGGGGGACCTTCGCCTGAAGCTTTCTTT; CDR3 protein: CASSSGGPSPEAFF
D gene: TRBD1; V gene: TRBV5-1; clone size: .; J gene: TRBJ2-7; CDR3 DNA: TGCGCCAGCAGCTTCTACAGGGGCTCCTACGAGCAGTACTTC; CDR3 protein: CASSFYRGSYEQYF
D gene: .; V gene: TRBV13; clone size: few; J gene: TRBJ2-1; CDR3 DNA: TGTGCCAGCAGCTTGGCGGGCGGGTTCTCCTACAATGAGCAGTTCTTC; CDR3 protein: CASSLAGGFSYNEQFF
D gene: TRBD2; V gene: TRBV7-3; clone size: .; J gene: TRBJ2-1; CDR3 DNA: TGTGCCAGCAGCTCCCGGGTAGCGGGAGGGTACAATGAGCAGTTCTTC; CDR3 protein: CASSSRVAGGYNEQFF
D gene: .; V gene: TRBV7-9; clone size: .; J gene: TRBJ2-3; CDR3 DNA: TGTGCCAGCAGCTTATCGACAGGCCAGGCCCACACAGATACGCAGTATTTT; CDR3 protein: CASSLSTGQAHTDTQYF